This TCR beta chain was recorded in a study of identical twins. Study conclusions and caveats: The study based its conclusions on cross-sectional statistical analysis and did not follow the same donors. A partial confounding effect on zero-insertion analyses could come from invariant MAIT and iNKT cells.

Germline lookup yields CDR1 SGHDN and CDR2 FVKESK. The CDR3 loop spans 16 amino acids. Via MiXCR, TCRdb re-called the 5' RACE reads, giving one row per CDR3 protein. Of 1.5 million or so distinct CDR3 sequences in the sample, under 35% were seen once. To note about this clonotype: Its antigen is undetermined. A read error may account for a junction end that differs from germline.

The sequenced sample was cord blood. The TCR originated in a newborn girl in good health. The rearrangement uses TRBV14 and TRBJ1-2; D remains ambiguous. DNA for the CDR3: TGTGCCAGCAGCCAAGTAGGGTCAGTTGGGTCCGGTGGCCACACCTTC. The encoded protein is CASSQVGSVGSGGHTF.